This T cell receptor beta chain was profiled in a study of cytomegalovirus exposure and HLA in healthy donors. The study, taken as a whole, reports: Cytomegalovirus status, reportedly, was diagnosed with high specificity and sensitivity by the classifier. Of the V segments, some could not be distinguished, including TRBV6-2 and TRBV6-3, and were excluded. The authors later found most CMV-associated TCR beta chains appeared HLA-restricted.

The germline V gene encodes CDR1 ENHRY and CDR2 SYGVKD. There are 13 residues in the CDR3. V shed 7 bases and J shed 2 bases, with 11 bases lying between them. The PCR employed 60 Vbeta primers together with 13 Jbeta primers. Sequencing used immunoSEQ multiplex PCR; TCRdb keeps in-frame clones, though not all of them. Among approximately 130,000 clones, approximately 87% were seen once, and the ten largest hold roughly 5%. For this clone: Its antigen remains unidentified.

J is TRBJ1-1 and V is TRBV10-3, with D possibly matching TRBD1 (6 bases). The clonotype originates from a woman younger than 45 in good health and CMV-seronegative. Sequenced input: PBMCs. CDR3 DNA sequence: TGTGCCATCACCTCGACAGGAAACACTGAAGCTTTCTTT. Amino acids: CAITSTGNTEAFF.